The 5 T cell receptor beta chains below were found in one sample sequenced in a study of blood T cell repertoires in COVID-19. Generated by immunoSEQ multiplex PCR, the TCRdb table keeps only in-frame clones and is missing some. Altogether about 140,000 clones are present, approximately 85% being singletons, with the ten largest covering approximately 3.6%. The sequenced material came from PBMCs or T cells enriched from blood (not recorded which). These receptors were obtained from a woman in her 50s with acute COVID-19.

The CDR3 sequence: CASSIGALQGAQHF. DNA for the CDR3: TGTGCCAGTAGTATAGGCGCCTTACAGGGGGCCCAGCATTTT. This chain links TRBV19 with TRBJ1-5; 8 bases agree with TRBD1. The CDR3 contains 14 residues. Germline V gives CDR1 LNHDA, CDR2 SQIVND (reference sequence). Germline trimming cut 1 base from V and 11 bases from J; bases unmatched to any gene: 7.

V usage is TRBV5-1 and J usage is TRBJ1-2, with a possible D match to TRBD1 (6 bases). The CDR3 contains 14 residues. V shed 4 bases and J shed 7 bases, with 17 bases lying between them. Germline V gives CDR1 SGHRS, CDR2 YFSETQ. The CDR3 bases are TGCGCCAGCAGCCCTTGGGGGGGCAATAGTGGCTACACCTTC. Translation: CASSPWGGNSGYTF. The whole variable domain, remainder taken from reference TRBV5-1 and TRBJ1-2, is KAGVTQTPRYLIKTRGQQVTLSCSPISGHRSVSWYQQTPGQGLQFLFEYFSETQRNKGNFPGRFSGRQFSNSRSEMNVSTLELGDSALYLCASSPWGGNSGYTFGSGTRLTVV.

The chain joins TRBV12-5 to TRBJ2-3; 9 bases line up with TRBD2. Unmatched junction bases numbered 8, after V lost 6 bases and J lost 1 base. This CDR3 has 16 residues. Germline values: CDR1 LGHNT, CDR2 FRNRAP. The CDR3 loop reads CASGIAGVSGTDTQYF. DNA for the CDR3: TGTGCTAGTGGAATAGCGGGAGTGAGCGGCACAGATACGCAGTATTTT.

This rearrangement joins TRBV18 to TRBJ1-5, with D maybe TRBD1 (5 bases). Germline V gives CDR1 KGHSH, CDR2 LQKENI. V lost 0 bases, J lost 7 bases, and 13 bases lay in between. The CDR3 sequence is 15 residues long. The CDR3 loop is CASSPPGGVGQPQHF. In DNA, the CDR3 is TGTGCCAGCTCACCACCGGGGGGGGTCGGGCAGCCCCAGCATTTT.

The CDR3 reads CASTRTGTYEQYF. CDR3 nucleotide sequence: TGTGCCAGCACTCGGACTGGTACCTACGAGCAGTACTTC. The rearrangement joins TRBV12-3 or TRBV12-4 to TRBJ2-7; D may be TRBD2 (5 bases). The CDR3 spans 13 residues. V was shortened by 7 bases and J by 2 bases, with 12 bases between the two germline ends.